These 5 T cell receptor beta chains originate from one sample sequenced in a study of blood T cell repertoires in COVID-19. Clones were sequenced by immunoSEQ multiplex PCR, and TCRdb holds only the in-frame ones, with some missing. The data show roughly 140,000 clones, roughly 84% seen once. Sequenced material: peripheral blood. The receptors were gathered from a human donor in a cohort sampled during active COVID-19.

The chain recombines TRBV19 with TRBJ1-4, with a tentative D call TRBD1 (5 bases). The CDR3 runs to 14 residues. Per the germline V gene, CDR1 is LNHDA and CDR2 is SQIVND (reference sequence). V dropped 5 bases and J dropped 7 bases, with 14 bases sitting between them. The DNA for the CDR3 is TGTGCCAGTAGTTCTCGACAGTTAGGTGAAAAACTGTTTTTT. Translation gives CASSSRQLGEKLFF.

The CDR3 nucleotides read TGTGCCAGCAGCTTGGGACAGGGGAACACCGGGGAGCTGTTTTTT. Protein product: CASSLGQGNTGELFF. This chain joins TRBV7-9 and TRBJ2-2, with 9 bases lining up with TRBD1. The trim removed 3 bases at V and 1 base at J, leaving 0 bases unmatched. CDR3 length: 15 amino acids. Germline lookup yields CDR1 SEHNR and CDR2 FQNEAQ (reference sequence). The full variable domain, rest sourced from reference TRBV7-9 and TRBJ2-2, is DTGVSQNPRHKITKRGQNVTFRCDPISEHNRLYWYRQTLGQGPEFLTYFQNEAQLEKSRLLSDRFSAERPKGSFSTLEIQRTEQGDSAMYLCASSLGQGNTGELFFGEGSRLTVL.

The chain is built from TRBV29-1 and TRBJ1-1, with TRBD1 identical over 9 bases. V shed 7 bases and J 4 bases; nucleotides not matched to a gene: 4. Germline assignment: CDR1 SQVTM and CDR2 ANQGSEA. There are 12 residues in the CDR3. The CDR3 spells CSGTGAATEAFF. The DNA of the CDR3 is TGCAGCGGGACAGGGGCGGCCACTGAAGCTTTCTTT.

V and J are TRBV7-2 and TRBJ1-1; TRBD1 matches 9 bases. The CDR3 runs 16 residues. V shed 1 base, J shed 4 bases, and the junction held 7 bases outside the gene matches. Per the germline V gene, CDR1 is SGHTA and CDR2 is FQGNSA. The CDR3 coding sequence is TGTGCCAGCAGCTTAGTGGGGACAGGGTTTGCCACTGAAGCTTTCTTT. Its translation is CASSLVGTGFATEAFF.

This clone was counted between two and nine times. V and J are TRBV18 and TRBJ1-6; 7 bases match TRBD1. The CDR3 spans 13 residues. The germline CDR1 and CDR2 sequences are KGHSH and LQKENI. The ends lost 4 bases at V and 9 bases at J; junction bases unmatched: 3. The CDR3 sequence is CASSRDRSSPLHF. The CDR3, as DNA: TGTGCCAGCTCACGGGACAGAAGTTCACCCCTCCACTTT.